This T cell receptor (beta chain) was captured in a study of shared clonotypes between healthy human individuals. Study-level points and caveats: Donors were few, which limited the genetic and exposure-history diversity represented.

This was a deep-level run. Each PCR replicate from the sorted subsets contained 150 to 250 ng DNA, which is about 31,000 T cell genomes. Some clones are missing from TCRdb's copy, which holds only in-frame ones; the method was immunoSEQ multiplex PCR. The sample includes roughly 2.2 million clones, just over 90% of them seen just once. As concerns this clone: No antigen is known for it.

Per germline, CDR1 SEHNR and CDR2 FQNEAQ (reference sequence). This CDR3 is 16 amino acids long. Trimming cost V 0 bases and J 1 base, with 12 bases left between them. Sequenced material: naive CD4+ T cells from PBMCs. Documented subset: CD45RA+ positively selected. The V call is TRBV7-9, the J call TRBJ1-1; no reliable D call. The receptor was derived from a man in his late teens or twenties in good health. Some clones in this sample may be carry-over from other donors' samples. The CDR3 protein is CASSLARILPNTEAFF. The CDR3 DNA reads as TGTGCCAGCAGCTTAGCGCGGATCCTTCCGAACACTGAAGCTTTCTTT.